The 11 T cell receptor beta chains listed next were all sequenced from one sample in a study of response to subunit inactivated influenza vaccine. TCRdb itself ran the RT-PCR reads through MiXCR, one entry per CDR3 protein. This sample has 490,000 or so distinct CDR3 sequences, with around 8% found just once. The sequenced sample was PBMCs from blood, obtained less than 30 months after vaccination. The receptors were gathered from a man between 50 and 69 years old who received an inactivated influenza vaccine.

The rearrangement uses TRBV14 and TRBJ2-1, with D tentatively TRBD2 (6 bases). V lost 1 base to trimming and J lost 7 bases, with 23 bases between them. Germline V gene lookup returns CDR1 SGHDN and CDR2 FVKESK. This CDR3 region has 18 residues. This chain's CDR3 is CASSQVFSSGLEKNEQFF. The CDR3 DNA is TGTGCCAGCAGCCAAGTTTTCTCCAGCGGGCTAGAAAAGAATGAGCAGTTCTTC.

This clonotype was counted many times. The chain employs TRBV7-9 and TRBJ2-5, with a possible D match to TRBD1 (5 bases). CDR1 and CDR2 from the germline V gene are SEHNR and FQNEAQ (reference sequence). Between the trimmed V and J ends, which lost 5 bases and 4 bases, there was a span of 14 bases. The CDR3 runs to 14 residues. CDR3 coding DNA: TGTGCCAGCAGCACCCAGACAGTAGGAGAGACCCAGTACTTC. Translated: CASSTQTVGETQYF.

The V and J genes are TRBV6-2 or TRBV6-3 and TRBJ2-7, with 7 bases identical to TRBD2. V gave up 6 bases and J gave up 1 base; unmatched junction bases: 9. The length of the CDR3 is 15 residues. Germline V gives CDR1 MNHEY, CDR2 SVGEGT. This chain's CDR3 is CASRSGGRGSYEQYF. CDR3 nucleotide sequence: TGTGCCAGCAGGTCGGGCGGGAGAGGGTCCTACGAGCAGTACTTC.

This clonotype came up many times. The chain joins TRBV7-8 to TRBJ2-7; 9 bases match TRBD1. V shed 5 bases and J 5 bases; nucleotides not matched to a gene: 4. Per germline, CDR1 SGHVS and CDR2 FQNEAQ. This CDR3 contains 13 residues. The DNA of the CDR3 is TGTGCCAGCAGCCTGGACAGGGGCCACGAGCAGTACTTC. This codes for CASSLDRGHEQYF.

This clonotype was counted many times. The chain carries TRBV12-3 or TRBV12-4 and TRBJ1-6; 8 nucleotides agree with TRBD1. J lost 10 bases, V lost 7 bases, and 6 bases had no gene match. The CDR3 sequence is 13 residues long. In nucleotides, the CDR3 is TGTGCCAGCACCCGGACAGGGTACTCACCCCTCCACTTT. It is translated as CASTRTGYSPLHF.

This clonotype was picked up a small number of times. The chain joins TRBV7-8 to TRBJ2-1; 8 nucleotides match TRBD1. Trimming at V came to 4 bases and at J to 6 bases, leaving 5 bases not matched to a gene. This CDR3 is 14 amino acids long. The germline gives CDR1 SGHVS, CDR2 FQNEAQ. In DNA form, the CDR3 reads TGTGCCAGCAGCTATAGACAGGGGCTCAATGAGCAGTTCTTC. Translation gives CASSYRQGLNEQFF.

In this sample, this clonotype turned up many times. The rearrangement uses TRBV4-1 and TRBJ1-4; tentative D call: TRBD1 (5 bases). CDR3 length: 19 amino acids. Trimming removed 0 bases at V and 7 bases at J, with 24 bases between. Germline V gene lookup returns CDR1 MGHRA and CDR2 YSYEKL. The CDR3 region is CASSQEGQGMRGFGEKLFF. The CDR3 DNA follows: TGCGCCAGCAGCCAAGAGGGGCAGGGCATGCGAGGGTTTGGTGAAAAACTGTTTTTT.

The genes are TRBV7-2 and TRBJ1-1; 7 bases match TRBD1. The V gene end was trimmed by 4 bases and the J gene end by 6 bases; junction bases not matched to a gene: 8. There are 14 residues in the CDR3. CDR1 SGHTA and CDR2 FQGNSA come from the germline V gene. CDR3 in amino acids: CASSSYFGQAEAFF. In DNA form, the CDR3 reads TGTGCCAGCAGCTCTTATTTCGGACAGGCTGAAGCTTTCTTT. Based on the CDR3 plus reference TRBV7-2 and TRBJ1-1, the full variable domain is GAGVSQSPSNKVTEKGKDVELRCDPISGHTALYWYRQSLGQGLEFLIYFQGNSAPDKSGLPSDRFSAERTGGSVSTLTIQRTQQEDSAVYLCASSSYFGQAEAFFGQGTRLTVV.

The rearrangement uses TRBV6-2 or TRBV6-3 and TRBJ2-1; possibly TRBD1 for D (5 bases). The CDR3 has 15 residues. Trimming took 6 bases from V and 2 from J, leaving 14 bases between them. Germline CDR1 is MNHEY and CDR2 is SVGEGT. CDR3 sequence (DNA): TGTGCCAGCAGCCTCAGTGGGGCCCCCTACAATGAGCAGTTCTTC. Translating it yields CASSLSGAPYNEQFF.

There are many counts of this clonotype. This chain connects TRBV29-1 to TRBJ2-1; TRBD2 might be the D (5 bases). The germline V gene encodes CDR1 SQVTM and CDR2 ANQGSEA. V lost 4 bases and J 5 bases, leaving 18 bases between the germline ends. This CDR3 is 15 amino acids long. DNA for the CDR3: TGCAGCGTTGTCGGAGGAACCGGAATTAACAATGAGCAGTTCTTC. Translating gives CSVVGGTGINNEQFF.

This clonotype was counted a few times. The V call is TRBV12-3 or TRBV12-4, the J call TRBJ2-2; 7 bases line up with TRBD1. Trimming removed 6 bases from V and 8 bases from J; junction bases left unmatched: 3. This CDR3 contains 12 residues. CDR3 amino acids: CASRPGGGELFF. CDR3 DNA: TGTGCCAGCAGGCCAGGGGGAGGGGAGCTGTTTTTT.